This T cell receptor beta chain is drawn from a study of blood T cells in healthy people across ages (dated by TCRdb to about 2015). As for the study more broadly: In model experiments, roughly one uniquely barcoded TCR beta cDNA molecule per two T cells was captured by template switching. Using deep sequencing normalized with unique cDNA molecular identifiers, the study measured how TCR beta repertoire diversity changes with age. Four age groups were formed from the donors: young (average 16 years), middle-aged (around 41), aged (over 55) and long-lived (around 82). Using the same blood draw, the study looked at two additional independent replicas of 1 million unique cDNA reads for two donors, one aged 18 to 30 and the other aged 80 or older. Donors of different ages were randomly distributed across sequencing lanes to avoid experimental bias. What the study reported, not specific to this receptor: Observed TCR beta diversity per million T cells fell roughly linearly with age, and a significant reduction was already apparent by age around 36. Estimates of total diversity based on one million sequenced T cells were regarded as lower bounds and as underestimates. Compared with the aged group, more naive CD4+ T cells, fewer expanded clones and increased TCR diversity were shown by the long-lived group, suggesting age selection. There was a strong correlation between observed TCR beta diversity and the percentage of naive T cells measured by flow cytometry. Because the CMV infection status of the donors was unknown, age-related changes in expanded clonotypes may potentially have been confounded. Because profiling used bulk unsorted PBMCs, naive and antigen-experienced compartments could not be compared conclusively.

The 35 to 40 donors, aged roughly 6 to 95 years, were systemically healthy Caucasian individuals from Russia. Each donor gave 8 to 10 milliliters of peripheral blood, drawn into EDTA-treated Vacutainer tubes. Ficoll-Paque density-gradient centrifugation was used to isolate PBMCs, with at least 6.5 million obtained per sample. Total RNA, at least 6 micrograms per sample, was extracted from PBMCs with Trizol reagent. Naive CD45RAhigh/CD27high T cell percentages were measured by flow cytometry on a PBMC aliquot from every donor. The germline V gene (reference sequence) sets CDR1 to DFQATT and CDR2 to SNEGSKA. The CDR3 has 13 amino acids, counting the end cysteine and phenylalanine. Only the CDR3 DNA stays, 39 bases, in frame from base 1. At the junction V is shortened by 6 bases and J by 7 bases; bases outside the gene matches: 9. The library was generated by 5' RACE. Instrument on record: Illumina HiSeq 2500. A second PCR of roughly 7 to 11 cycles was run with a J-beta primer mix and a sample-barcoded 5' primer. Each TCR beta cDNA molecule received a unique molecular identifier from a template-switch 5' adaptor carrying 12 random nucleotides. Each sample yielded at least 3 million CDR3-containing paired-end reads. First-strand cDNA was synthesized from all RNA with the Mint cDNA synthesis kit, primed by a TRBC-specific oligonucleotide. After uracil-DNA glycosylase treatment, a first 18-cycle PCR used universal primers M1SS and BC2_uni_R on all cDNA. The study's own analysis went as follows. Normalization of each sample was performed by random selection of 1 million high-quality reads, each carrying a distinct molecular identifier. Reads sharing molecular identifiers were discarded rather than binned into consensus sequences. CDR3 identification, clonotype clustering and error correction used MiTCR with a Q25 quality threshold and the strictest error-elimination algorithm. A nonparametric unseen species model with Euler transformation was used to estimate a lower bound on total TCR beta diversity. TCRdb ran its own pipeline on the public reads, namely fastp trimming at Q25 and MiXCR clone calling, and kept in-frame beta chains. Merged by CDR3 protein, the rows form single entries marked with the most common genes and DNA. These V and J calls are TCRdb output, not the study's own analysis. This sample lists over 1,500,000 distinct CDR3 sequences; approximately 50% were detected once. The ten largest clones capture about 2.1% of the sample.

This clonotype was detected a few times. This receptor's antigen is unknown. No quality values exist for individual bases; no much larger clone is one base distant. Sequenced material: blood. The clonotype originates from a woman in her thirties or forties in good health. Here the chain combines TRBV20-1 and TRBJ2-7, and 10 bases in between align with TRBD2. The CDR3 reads CSALGVSGGEQYF. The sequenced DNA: TGCAGTGCCCTGGGGGTTAGCGGGGGGGAGCAGTACTTC.